This T cell receptor beta chain is drawn from a study of cytomegalovirus exposure and HLA in healthy donors. Study-wide results and caveats: Later analysis found that TCR beta chains associated with HLA were more clonally expanded than other, equally common chains.

A word on this clone: Its antigen is unknown.

Germline CDR1 and CDR2: SEHNR and FQNEAQ (reference sequence). The CDR3 is 13 residues long. Deletions cut 5 bases from V and 8 bases from J, with 15 bases between. PCR used 60 Vbeta primers and 13 Jbeta primers. This table comes from immunoSEQ multiplex PCR, and its TCRdb copy is limited to in-frame clones, with some not included. The sample table includes over 20,000 clones. Sequencing was performed on PBMCs. The genes are TRBV7-9 and TRBJ1-1; a weak D match, TRBD1 (6 bases). The sequence was collected from a man aged 55 to 70 in good health and CMV-seropositive. This chain's CDR3 is CASSRTGNNEAFF. The CDR3 DNA is TGTGCCAGCAGCCGTACAGGGAATAACGAAGCTTTCTTT.